This section outlines one T cell receptor (beta chain) sequence together with its context. No antigen is known for it. The data stem from a study of post-analysis software for immune sequencing data. Across the whole study: Several disease courses (relapsing-remitting, secondary progressive and progressive-relapsing) of multiple sclerosis were included. Broader study findings: There was significantly lower normalized Chao1 diversity in multiple sclerosis patients than in controls. Patients used a handful of TRBV segments, including TRBV5-6, TRBV5-1 and TRBV20-1, more often than controls. By F measure, samples from a shared preparation batch strongly co-clustered.

Between the trimmed V and J ends, which lost 3 bases and 6 bases, there was a span of 13 bases. This CDR3 spans 14 amino acids. Germline-derived CDR1 and CDR2 are SGHRS and YFSETQ. Unique molecular identifiers were carried by the TCR beta cDNA libraries. T cells, 1 to 10 million of them, yielded 500,000 to 600,000 cDNA molecules. TCRdb re-called the PCR reads through MiXCR, storing one row per CDR3 protein. The sample shows hundreds of thousands of distinct CDR3 sequences, approximately 53% of them seen only once. Sequencing was carried out using blood. The genes are TRBV5-1 and TRBJ2-1; weak D call: TRBD2 (5 bases). The sequence was obtained from a girl between 5 and 17 years old with multiple sclerosis. DNA of the CDR3: TGCGCCAGCAGCTACGGCCGGGCGGGCAATGAGCAGTTCTTC. It codes for CASSYGRAGNEQFF.